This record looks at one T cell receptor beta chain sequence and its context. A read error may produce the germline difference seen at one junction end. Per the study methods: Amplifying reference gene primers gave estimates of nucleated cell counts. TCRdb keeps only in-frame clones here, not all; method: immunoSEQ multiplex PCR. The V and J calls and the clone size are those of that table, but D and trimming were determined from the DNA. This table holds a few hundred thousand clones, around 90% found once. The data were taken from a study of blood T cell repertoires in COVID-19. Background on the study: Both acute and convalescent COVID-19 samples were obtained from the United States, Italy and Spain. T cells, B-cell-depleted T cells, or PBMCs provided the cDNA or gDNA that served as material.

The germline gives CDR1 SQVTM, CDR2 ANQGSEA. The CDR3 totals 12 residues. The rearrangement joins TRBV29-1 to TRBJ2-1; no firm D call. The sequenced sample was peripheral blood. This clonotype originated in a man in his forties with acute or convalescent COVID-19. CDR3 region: CSVVPSSNEQFF. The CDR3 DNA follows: TGCAGCGTTGTTCCCTCCTCCAATGAGCAGTTCTTC.